The source of this T cell receptor (beta chain) is a study of shared clonotypes between healthy human individuals. Here immunoSEQ multiplex PCR was the method, and the copy in TCRdb shows in-frame clones only, minus some. This table has a few million clones, just over 90% appearing once. Trimming stripped 8 bases from V and 0 bases from J, with 25 bases between. CDR1 and CDR2 (germline): MDHEN, SYDVKM. The CDR3 extends over 19 amino acids. Study-level results: Memory subsets generally showed smaller estimated richness than naive subsets did.

A remark on this clone: Its specificity is not known.

The sequence was collected from a man between 18 and 29 years old in good health. Some clones in this sample may be carry-over from other donors' samples. The rearrangement links TRBV28 to TRBJ2-2; D not certain. Sequenced sample: naive CD4+ T cells from PBMCs. Subset of the sample: CD45RA+ positively selected. CDR3 nucleotides: TGTGCCAGCGGTCACCTATGGGGTCTGTGGCTATCGAACACCGGGGAGCTGTTTTTT. As protein: CASGHLWGLWLSNTGELFF.